This TCR beta chain was identified in a study of Graves' ophthalmopathy and Graves' hyperthyroidism (dated by TCRdb to the late 2010s). Describing the broader study: Peripheral blood was collected at initial diagnosis, prior to any treatment. The approximately 100 discovery patients were divided at random into training and test sets in a 7:3 ratio. An independent validation cohort was composed of fewer than 20 hyperthyroidism patients and around 16 patients who later progressed from hyperthyroidism to ophthalmopathy. The study used signatures of the TCR beta repertoire to tell Graves' ophthalmopathy apart from Graves' hyperthyroidism and to predict which patients would progress to ophthalmopathy. In over five hyperthyroidism patients, the T-cell repertoires found in thyroid tissue were compared with those found in blood. Following sampling, methimazole starting at 30 mg daily was administered to hyperthyroidism patients, and high-dose intravenous methylprednisolone was administered to ophthalmopathy patients. In total, approximately 130 blood samples were TCR-sequenced: around 42 ophthalmopathy, some 75 hyperthyroidism and about 17 hyperthyroidism-to-ophthalmopathy patients. A discovery set of 100 patients (more than 40 ophthalmopathy, 55 to 65 stable hyperthyroidism) was enrolled to explore V-J signatures distinguishing ophthalmopathy from hyperthyroidism.

For repertoire sequencing, TCR beta CDR3 regions were amplified from RNA transcripts. The first round of RT-PCR was done with HTBI primers and the Qiagen OneStep RT-PCR kit, and was followed by a second round of multiplex PCR, then size selection and purification. The libraries underwent paired-end sequencing with 100 bp reads on an Illumina HiSeq2000. Per the original workflow: SOAPnuke was used for read processing, and reads with adapters, uncalled bases, a mean Phred below 15, or no exact constant-primer or identifier match were discarded. COPE v1.2.5 was used to merge high-quality paired reads. Each unique nucleotide sequence was treated as a clonotype, and MiTCR v1.1 was used to align the clonotypes to the IMGT TRB V, D and J references. Analysis was restricted to V-J combinations with a frequency above 0.0001, which covered about 99% of repertoires. For each V-J combination, a TCR clonal expansion and chaos score was defined as F50 clonal expansion divided by the chaos observed in the TCRdist matrix. Welch's t-statistics and random forest were used to reduce features to approximately 13 V-J combinations, which were fed into a naive Bayes classifier. Thyroid-blood repertoire similarity was quantified with the Morisita-Horn index. TCRdb applied fastp at Q25 and MiXCR to the public reads, then kept only in-frame beta chains. Duplicate CDR3 protein sequences are folded into a single record with the most common DNA and genes. The V and J calls and clone size are TCRdb's, not the authors'. The sample has about 200,000 distinct CDR3 sequences on record, 25% to 30% of them singletons. Of the sample, about 9.3% is held by the ten largest clones.

The study at large found these results: No statistical method was used to set the sample size in advance, and the investigators knew which group each participant was assigned to. Ophthalmopathy was separated from stable hyperthyroidism by the 13-signature model with roughly 88% sensitivity and less than 82% specificity in cross-validation and with 80%/75% in the test set. Most expanded thyroid clonotypes with a frequency above 0.001 also appeared in blood, which suggests that blood repertoires may reflect the immune response in the thyroid. In validation, the model predicted ophthalmopathy progression with more than 70% sensitivity and around 72% specificity; 12 predicted patients were CT-confirmed with GO in a median of about 6.2 months.

Taken from the germline V gene, the CDR1 and CDR2 loops are MNHNS and SASEGT. V is pared back by 6 bases and J by 9 bases, with 12 bases lying between the germline termini. The CDR3, cysteine through phenylalanine, is 13 amino acids long. The only DNA kept is the CDR3, 39 bases in frame from the first base. Ophthalmopathy patients were characterized by moderately to severely active disease, a Clinical Activity Score of at least 3, a NOSPECS grade of at least 4, and a disease duration under 3 months. Patients with other autoimmune diseases, uncontrolled infections, pregnancy or lactation were excluded from the study. Clinical symptoms, serum thyroxine, TRAb, thyroid ultrasound and orbital computed tomography formed the basis of the diagnosis. Using Ficoll-Paque density gradient centrifugation, PBMCs were isolated from about 9.4 ml of fresh peripheral blood. Total RNA was extracted with Trizol reagent and quality-checked on an Agilent 2100 Bioanalyzer.

This clonotype was seen many times. Its antigen specificity is not known. No clone much larger than this one lies a single base away; base qualities are absent. The chain is encoded by TRBV6-1 joined to TRBJ1-6; no D gene can be assigned with confidence. The sequence came from a middle-aged man with Graves' ophthalmopathy. Donor details come from another sample of the same person, matched by shared clones. Material: peripheral blood. The DNA sequence is as follows: TGTGCCAGCAGCAGTTACCTACGTTCACCCCTCCACTTT. This gives the protein CASSSYLRSPLHF.